One T cell receptor (beta chain) is described in this entry. Its specificity is unknown. The data stem from a study of cytomegalovirus exposure and HLA in healthy donors. Study-wide results and caveats: Analyzed later, association rates of TCRs varied across HLA loci, with DRB1 most and HLA-C fewest.

Germline V gives CDR1 SGHAT, CDR2 FQNNGV. This CDR3 spans 16 amino acids. The V gene end was trimmed by 5 bases and the J gene end by 5 bases; junction bases not matched to a gene: 8. PCR employed 60 Vbeta and 13 Jbeta primers. Method: immunoSEQ multiplex PCR; TCRdb's copy keeps in-frame clones and lacks some. The sample records about 190,000 clones, around 80% being singletons. The genes are TRBV11-2 and TRBJ2-1; 11 nucleotides match TRBD1. The receptor was derived from a man in his forties in good health and CMV-seropositive. The sample comprised PBMCs. CDR3 bases: TGTGCCAGCAGCCTAACCGGGACAGGGGGACACAATGAGCAGTTCTTC. Encoded protein: CASSLTGTGGHNEQFF.